Shown below are 9 T cell receptor beta chains from a single sample sequenced in a study of blood T cell repertoires in COVID-19. Produced via immunoSEQ multiplex PCR; TCRdb's table is partial and in-frame only. Here the sample spans approximately 280,000 clones, roughly 90% being singletons. Sequencing input: PBMCs or T cells enriched from blood (not recorded which). Source of these receptors: a woman younger than 30 with acute COVID-19.

CDR3: CASSLNKDMKNTEAFF. The CDR3 DNA is TGTGCCAGCAGCTTGAACAAAGATATGAAGAACACTGAAGCTTTCTTT. This rearrangement joins TRBV7-2 to TRBJ1-1; no reliable D call. CDR3 size: 16 residues. Trimming stripped 3 bases from V and 1 base from J, with 15 bases between. Germline lookup yields CDR1 SGHTA and CDR2 FQGNSA.

This chain uses TRBV9 with TRBJ2-6; 12 nucleotides line up with TRBD2. Germline trimming cut 3 bases from V and 0 bases from J; bases unmatched to any gene: 4. The CDR3 loop spans 18 amino acids. In germline, CDR1 is SGDLS, CDR2 YYNGEE. The CDR3 protein is CASSEGLAGSSGANVLTF. CDR3 DNA: TGTGCCAGCAGCGAGGGACTAGCGGGTTCCTCTGGGGCCAACGTCCTGACTTTC.

V and J are TRBV27 and TRBJ2-7; TRBD1 is a possible D gene (5 bases). The CDR3 spans 14 residues. CDR1 and CDR2 from the germline V gene are MNHEY and SMNVEV (reference sequence). V dropped 0 bases and J dropped 1 base, with 7 bases sitting between them. The CDR3 loop reads CASSLSQASYEQYF. CDR3 sequence (DNA): TGTGCCAGCAGTTTATCACAGGCGTCCTACGAGCAGTACTTC.

Notes on this clone: The sample has other DNA sequences that encode this CDR3 too. J is TRBJ1-1 and V is TRBV28; D not resolved. Trimming removed 2 bases at V and 0 bases at J, with 7 bases between. Germline CDR1 and CDR2: MDHEN and SYDVKM. There are 14 residues in the CDR3. Here the CDR3 DNA reads TGTGCCAGCAGTTTAAGCGGTATGAACACTGAAGCTTTCTTT. This sequence encodes CASSLSGMNTEAFF.

The chain has TRBV5-1 and TRBJ2-3; 8 bases agree with TRBD1. CDR1 and CDR2 from the germline V gene are SGHRS and YFSETQ. Germline trimming cut 1 base from V and 4 bases from J; bases unmatched to any gene: 5. The CDR3 runs to 15 residues. Here the CDR3 DNA reads TGCGCCAGCAGCTTGATAGGACAGGGATCAGATACGCAGTATTTT. This sequence encodes CASSLIGQGSDTQYF.

The CDR3 loop is CASQRLTGGMNTEAFF. The CDR3, as DNA: TGTGCCAGTCAGAGACTGACAGGGGGCATGAACACTGAAGCTTTCTTT. The chain links TRBV19 to TRBJ1-1, with TRBD1 identical over 10 bases. With V trimmed by 8 bases and J by 0 bases, 9 bases remained unmatched. The CDR3 runs to 16 residues. Looked up from germline, CDR1 is LNHDA and CDR2 is SQIVND (reference sequence).

This clone came up once. This chain links TRBV29-1 with TRBJ2-1; 9 nucleotides match TRBD2. This CDR3 has 17 amino acids. In germline, CDR1 is SQVTM, CDR2 ANQGSEA. With 6 bases clipped from V and 4 bases from J, the junction kept 16 bases outside the gene matches. In nucleotides, the CDR3 is TGCAGCGTCCGCGCGGTTTTAGCGGGAGCGGGGTACAATGAGCAGTTCTTC. This codes for CSVRAVLAGAGYNEQFF.

V usage is TRBV28 and J usage is TRBJ1-1; possibly TRBD1 for D (5 bases). Trimming took 8 bases from V and 0 from J, leaving 10 bases between them. Looked up from germline, CDR1 is MDHEN and CDR2 is SYDVKM. The CDR3 runs 13 residues. CDR3 bases: TGTGCCAGCGTTAGACAGCTGAACACTGAAGCTTTCTTT. Translating it yields CASVRQLNTEAFF.

The gene calls are TRBV3-1 (or the pseudogene TRBV3-2) and TRBJ2-1; 13 nucleotides agree with TRBD2. This CDR3 contains 16 residues. Looked up from germline, CDR1 is LGHDT and CDR2 is YNNKEL (reference sequence). Germline trimming cut 2 bases from V and 4 bases from J; bases unmatched to any gene: 2. The CDR3 bases are TGTGCCAGCAGCCAAACTAGCGGGAGGGGGTACAATGAGCAGTTCTTC. It is translated as CASSQTSGRGYNEQFF.